The 27 T cell receptor beta chains below come from one sample, sequenced in a study of beta chain features in type 1 diabetes. Study-wide results and caveats: People with Type 1 diabetes carried modestly yet significantly shorter TCRB CDR3s in all four CD4+ subsets.

The study reverse transcribed the entire isolated RNA, so it sequenced expressed TCRB transcripts. TCRdb's table, derived via immunoSEQ multiplex PCR, lists solely in-frame clones and lacks some. This table has some 660,000 clones, roughly an eighth appearing once. These receptors have no known antigen. Sequenced input: naive CD4+ T cells from blood. All receptors derive from a young man with type 1 diabetes.

This clone was counted a few times. The chain couples TRBV10-3 to TRBJ1-5, with D tentatively TRBD1 (6 bases). Trimming cost V 8 bases and J 5 bases, with 13 bases left between them. CDR1 is ENHRY and CDR2 is SYGVKD in the germline V gene. This CDR3 is built from 13 residues. The CDR3 sequence: CAIHGTQDQPQHF. For the CDR3, the DNA is TGTGCCATCCACGGGACACAAGATCAGCCCCAGCATTTT.

The V gene is TRBV14, the J gene TRBJ2-3; D remains ambiguous. CDR1 and CDR2 (germline): SGHDN, FVKESK. The CDR3 runs 15 residues. V was trimmed by 4 bases and J by 2 bases, leaving 13 bases between them. CDR3 in amino acids: CASSLRAFTTDTQYF. The DNA for the CDR3 is TGTGCCAGCAGCCTTAGGGCCTTTACCACAGATACGCAGTATTTT.

The V call is TRBV28, the J call TRBJ2-7, with D hard to call. Germline V gene sequence: CDR1 MDHEN, CDR2 SYDVKM. The CDR3 is made up of 12 amino acids. V was cut by 8 bases and J by 1 base, with 9 bases left in between. The CDR3 reads CASGMGSYEQYF. CDR3 sequence (DNA): TGTGCCAGCGGGATGGGTTCCTACGAGCAGTACTTC.

The rearrangement joins TRBV30 to TRBJ2-1; D may be TRBD1 (5 bases). The CDR3 totals 11 residues. Germline V lookup: CDR1 GTSNPN, CDR2 SVGIG (reference sequence). Deletions cut 1 base from V and 9 bases from J, with 7 bases between. CDR3 sequence reads: CAWSGRVEQFF. CDR3 DNA sequence: TGTGCCTGGAGTGGCAGGGTTGAGCAGTTCTTC.

This chain joins TRBV5-1 and TRBJ2-7; no firm D call. Trimming removed 3 bases at V and 0 bases at J, with 7 bases between. Germline V gene sequence: CDR1 SGHRS, CDR2 YFSETQ. The CDR3 contains 13 residues. The CDR3 loop is CASSYDFSYEQYF. CDR3 in DNA: TGCGCCAGCAGCTACGACTTCTCCTACGAGCAGTACTTC.

Many counts were recorded for this clone. This chain uses TRBV25-1 with TRBJ1-2; a possible D gene is TRBD1 (5 bases). The V end lost 3 bases, the J end lost 6 bases, and 17 bases lay between the germline ends. CDR3 length: 15 amino acids. CDR1 MGHDK and CDR2 SYGVNS come from the germline V gene. The CDR3 sequence is CASSDSTVGLDGYTF. In nucleotides, the CDR3 is TGTGCCAGCAGTGATTCGACAGTCGGGTTGGATGGCTACACCTTC.

This chain joins TRBV29-1 and TRBJ2-3; D tentatively fits TRBD1 or TRBD2 (5 bases each). Germline V gene lookup returns CDR1 SQVTM and CDR2 ANQGSEA. With 5 bases removed from V and 2 bases from J, the gap between germline ends came to 14 bases. This CDR3 comprises 14 residues. The chain's CDR3 is CSVTGPIPTDTQYF. CDR3 bases: TGCAGCGTTACGGGGCCGATTCCCACAGATACGCAGTATTTT.

This chain links TRBV28 with TRBJ2-5; no firm D call. The CDR3 is 12 amino acids. Trimming took 2 bases from V and 5 from J, leaving 6 bases between them. The germline gives CDR1 MDHEN, CDR2 SYDVKM. The chain's CDR3 is CASSLNRETQYF. CDR3 sequence (DNA): TGTGCCAGCAGTTTAAACCGCGAGACCCAGTACTTC.

This clone was detected a few times. The chain links TRBV30 to TRBJ2-7; the match to TRBD2 covers 10 bases. The germline gives CDR1 GTSNPN, CDR2 SVGIG (reference sequence). CDR3 length: 14 residues. Losses at the gene ends were 8 bases for V and 7 bases for J; bases not matched to a gene: 14. The CDR3 sequence: CAGTRAGGLKEQYF. The CDR3 DNA sequence: TGTGCCGGCACCCGAGCGGGAGGGTTGAAAGAGCAGTACTTC. Full variable domain (outside the CDR3, taken from reference TRBV30 and TRBJ2-7): SQTIHQWPATLVQPVGSPLSLECTVEGTSNPNLYWYRQAAGRGLQLLFYSVGIGQISSEVPQNLSASRPQDRQFILSSKKLLLSDSGFYLCAGTRAGGLKEQYFGPGTRLTVT.

V gene TRBV30 combines with J gene TRBJ1-4, with D unclear. CDR1 is GTSNPN, CDR2 SVGIG, per germline (reference sequence). CDR3 size: 12 residues. The ends were cut back, 4 bases at V and 6 bases at J, with 9 bases in the middle. The CDR3 is CAWTGRYEKLFF. In DNA, the CDR3 is TGTGCCTGGACGGGTAGATATGAAAAACTGTTTTTT.

This rearrangement joins TRBV10-3 to TRBJ1-1; D not certain. The CDR3 is 12 residues long. Germline-derived CDR1 and CDR2 are ENHRY and SYGVKD. Trimming took 4 bases from V and 5 from J, leaving 8 bases between them. Here the CDR3 reads CAISGHETEAFF. CDR3 bases: TGTGCCATCAGTGGACACGAAACTGAAGCTTTCTTT.

This clone showed up just a few times. The CDR3 sequence: CASSEGLAEIYEQYF. The CDR3, as DNA: TGTGCCAGCTCCGAGGGACTAGCGGAAATCTACGAGCAGTACTTC. The rearrangement uses TRBV18 and TRBJ2-7; 11 nucleotides agree with TRBD2. The CDR3 length is 15 residues. CDR1 KGHSH and CDR2 LQKENI come from the germline V gene. With 6 bases clipped from V and 3 bases from J, the junction kept 7 bases outside the gene matches.

CDR3 sequence (DNA): TGTGCCAGCGCCTTGATCCCGGGCACTGAAGCTTTCTTT. This translates into CASALIPGTEAFF. The chain recombines TRBV27 with TRBJ1-1; D unresolved. The germline CDR1 and CDR2 sequences are MNHEY and SMNVEV (reference sequence). V dropped 8 bases and J dropped 4 bases, with 14 bases sitting between them. The CDR3 runs to 13 residues.

The gene calls are TRBV13 and TRBJ2-3, with D perhaps TRBD1 (6 bases). Per germline, CDR1 PRHDT and CDR2 FYEKMQ (reference sequence). Between the trimmed V and J ends, which lost 5 bases and 6 bases, there was a span of 12 bases. The CDR3 is 13 amino acids. DNA of the CDR3: TGTGCCAGCAGCGCGGACAGAGGGGATACGCAGTATTTT. This encodes CASSADRGDTQYF. The full variable domain, its missing parts supplied by reference TRBV13 and TRBJ2-3, is AAGVIQSPRHLIKEKRETATLKCYPIPRHDTVYWYQQGPGQDPQFLISFYEKMQSDKGSIPDRFSAQQFSDYHSELNMSSLELGDSALYFCASSADRGDTQYFGPGTRLTVL.

This clone was picked up a small number of times. V gene TRBV18 combines with J gene TRBJ1-1; possibly TRBD1 for D (6 bases). CDR3 length: 15 amino acids. CDR1 and CDR2 from the germline V gene are KGHSH and LQKENI. Between the trimmed V and J ends, which lost 4 bases and 1 base, there was a span of 13 bases. The CDR3 DNA sequence: TGTGCCAGCTCACTAATTACAGGGTGGAACACTGAAGCTTTCTTT. This translates into CASSLITGWNTEAFF. The variable domain in full, with the rest retrieved from reference TRBV18 and TRBJ1-1, is NAGVMQNPRHLVRRRGQEARLRCSPMKGHSHVYWYRQLPEEGLKFMVYLQKENIIDESGMPKERFSAEFPKEGPSILRIQQVVRGDSAAYFCASSLITGWNTEAFFGQGTRLTVV.

This clone turned up a few times. Additional DNA sequences in this sample encode the identical CDR3. This rearrangement joins TRBV5-1 to TRBJ2-3; D unclear. Deletions cut 0 bases from V and 1 base from J, with 3 bases between. This CDR3 comprises 13 residues. Germline V gives CDR1 SGHRS, CDR2 YFSETQ. The CDR3 nucleotides are TGCGCCAGCAGCTTGGGGGGCACAGATACGCAGTATTTT. Encoded protein: CASSLGGTDTQYF. Drawing the rest from reference TRBV5-1 and TRBJ2-3, the complete variable domain is KAGVTQTPRYLIKTRGQQVTLSCSPISGHRSVSWYQQTPGQGLQFLFEYFSETQRNKGNFPGRFSGRQFSNSRSEMNVSTLELGDSALYLCASSLGGTDTQYFGPGTRLTVL.

The chain combines TRBV6-6 with TRBJ2-7; D is possibly TRBD1 or TRBD2 (6 bases each). CDR3 length: 14 residues. The germline V gene has CDR1 MNHNY and CDR2 SVGAGI (reference sequence). Trimming cost V 4 bases and J 5 bases, with 15 bases left between them. The CDR3 region is CASSSVGGGNEQYF. CDR3 bases: TGTGCCAGCAGTTCTGTCGGAGGGGGAAACGAGCAGTACTTC.

The chain links TRBV18 to TRBJ2-1; the D gene is possibly TRBD1 (6 bases). V was clipped by 4 bases and J by 4 bases, with 8 bases between them. The CDR3 spans 13 residues. Looked up from germline, CDR1 is KGHSH and CDR2 is LQKENI. The CDR3, as DNA: TGTGCCAGCTCACGGGACATGTACAATGAGCAGTTCTTC. Translated: CASSRDMYNEQFF.

The chain combines TRBV6-5 with TRBJ2-3; D is possibly TRBD2 (7 bases). CDR3 length: 14 residues. The V end lost 7 bases, the J end lost 4 bases, and 15 bases lay between the germline ends. Germline V gene sequence: CDR1 MNHEY, CDR2 SVGAGI. CDR3 sequence: CASKGGISADTQYF. The DNA of the CDR3 is TGTGCCAGCAAGGGGGGGATTAGCGCAGATACGCAGTATTTT.

This clone was seen only a few times. The chain uses TRBV6-5 and TRBJ1-2; no clear D. This CDR3 spans 15 amino acids. The V gene lost 0 bases and the J gene lost 6 bases, with 14 bases spanning the gap. Germline V gene lookup returns CDR1 MNHEY and CDR2 SVGAGI. The DNA for the CDR3 is TGTGCCAGCAGTTACTCCCCAGAAACTAGGGATGGCTACACCTTC. Its translation: CASSYSPETRDGYTF.

This clone occurred a few times. The CDR3 DNA is TGCAGCTTCTCAACAGGGGAACTCTACGAGCAGTACTTC. This gives the protein CSFSTGELYEQYF. This chain links TRBV29-1 with TRBJ2-7, with 7 bases identical to TRBD1. V shed 8 bases, J shed 3 bases, and the junction held 10 bases outside the gene matches. Germline V lookup: CDR1 SQVTM, CDR2 ANQGSEA. The CDR3 runs 13 residues.

The chain recombines TRBV12-2 with TRBJ1-1. TRBV12-2 is listed as a pseudogene. This CDR3 spans 12 amino acids. This chain's CDR3 is CASRSRADEAFF. The CDR3 DNA is TGTGCAAGTCGCTCGAGGGCGGATGAAGCTTTCTTT.

The CDR3 nucleotides read TGTGCCAGCTCACAATACGTGAACACTGAAGCTTTCTTT. Its translation is CASSQYVNTEAFF. J is TRBJ1-1 and V is TRBV18; D uncertain. V shed 4 bases and J shed 0 bases, with 6 bases lying between them. Germline values: CDR1 KGHSH, CDR2 LQKENI. CDR3 length: 13 residues.

Regarding this clone: Other DNA variants within this sample encode the same CDR3. CDR3 DNA sequence: TGCGCCAGCAGCTTGGACGGTCAGCCCCAGCATTTT. Its protein is CASSLDGQPQHF. The chain uses TRBV5-1 and TRBJ1-5, with D uncertain. The CDR3 has 12 amino acids. V was cut by 0 bases and J by 6 bases, with 4 bases left in between. Per the germline V gene, CDR1 is SGHRS and CDR2 is YFSETQ.

The rearrangement links TRBV30 to TRBJ1-1; a possible D gene is TRBD1 (5 bases). Germline CDR1 reads GTSNPN; CDR2 reads SVGIG (reference sequence). Deletions cut 0 bases from V and 4 bases from J, with 9 bases between. The CDR3 consists of 13 residues. The CDR3 sequence: CAWSVRQGTEAFF. DNA of the CDR3: TGTGCCTGGAGTGTACGGCAGGGCACTGAAGCTTTCTTT.

This clone was observed a handful of times. The chain recombines TRBV20-1 with TRBJ1-2, with D uncertain. The CDR3 is 10 residues long. The ends were cut back, 3 bases at V and 4 bases at J, with 3 bases in the middle. Germline lookup yields CDR1 DFQATT and CDR2 SNEGSKA (reference sequence). In nucleotides, the CDR3 is TGCAGTGCTAGCCCCTATGGCTACACCTTC. Encoded protein: CSASPYGYTF.

The chain carries TRBV7-9 and TRBJ2-7; the match to TRBD1 covers 8 bases. V trimming: 9 bases; J trimming: 0 bases; junction bases outside the gene matches: 10. The CDR3 runs 15 residues. Germline CDR1 is SEHNR and CDR2 is FQNEAQ (reference sequence). CDR3 residues: CASDQGDRSSYEQYF. CDR3 nucleotides: TGTGCCAGTGATCAGGGGGACAGGAGCTCCTACGAGCAGTACTTC.